This T cell receptor beta chain was obtained from a study of post-analysis software for immune sequencing data. Overall study context: The cohort encompassed relapsing-remitting, secondary progressive and progressive-relapsing multiple sclerosis disease courses. General study results and limits: In patients, TRBV5-6, TRBV5-1 and TRBV20-1 belonged to five or six TRBV segments found more frequently than in controls. Significantly lower normalized Chao1 diversity was seen in multiple sclerosis patients than in controls.

Trimming took 10 bases from V and 1 from J, leaving 18 bases between them. The CDR3 is 15 residues long. To note about this clonotype: Antigen: not known.

Prepared libraries of TCR beta cDNA carried unique molecular identifiers. TCRdb redid the calling of the PCR reads with MiXCR, one entry per CDR3 protein. The data show a few hundred thousand distinct CDR3 sequences, about a third seen once. This receptor was identified in a girl between 10 and 17 years old with multiple sclerosis. Material for sequencing was blood. The genes are TRBV12-3 or TRBV12-4 and TRBJ2-3; a weak D match, TRBD1 (6 bases). CDR3 DNA: TGTGCCATCCGTCCTACAGGGTGGCGCACAGATACGCAGTATTTT. It is translated as CAIRPTGWRTDTQYF.